This is a list of T cell receptor beta chains from one sample in a study of siplizumab effects on memory and regulatory T cells. Sequencing was performed with immunoSEQ multiplex PCR; in TCRdb, only in-frame clones are kept and a portion is missing. The sample records about 100,000 clones, more than 90% being singletons. What was sequenced was CD4+ T cells sorted from blood. These receptors came from a human donor in good health. Some clones in this sample may be carry-over from other donors' samples. CDR3s include the opening cysteine and the closing phenylalanine or tryptophan. A D gene is named only where the DNA matches it firmly. Expanded clones get a size class; other rows say once, few or many, or leave the size out.

v_gene	d_gene	abundance	j_gene	CDR3nt	CDR3aa
TRBV19	-	-	TRBJ1-2	TGTGCCAGTAGTATAGAAGGCCCGAGCCCTCTTTATGGCTACACCTTC	CASSIEGPSPLYGYTF
TRBV18	-	-	TRBJ1-5	TGTGCCAGCTTCTCAAGGGGGAATCAGCCCCAGCATTTT	CASFSRGNQPQHF
TRBV5-4	TRBD1	once	TRBJ2-3	TGTGCCAGCAGCACGGGACAGGACACAGATACGCAGTATTTT	CASSTGQDTDTQYF
TRBV9	TRBD2	-	TRBJ2-1	TGTGCCAGCAGCAAGCGACTAGCGGATAACAATGAGCAGTTCTTC	CASSKRLADNNEQFF
TRBV19	-	-	TRBJ1-1	TGTGCCAGTAGTCTCGGGGGCGTCGGCACTGAAGCTTTCTTT	CASSLGGVGTEAFF
TRBV5-1	-	-	TRBJ1-1	TGCGCCAGCAGCATACTGACAGGTCCGAACACTGAAGCTTTCTTT	CASSILTGPNTEAFF
TRBV19	TRBD1	-	TRBJ1-1	TGTGCCAGTAGTATCCCCTGGGGACAGGGCCGGTCATTCTTGGCTTTCTTT	CASSIPWGQGRSFLAFF
TRBV30	-	-	TRBJ1-2	TGTGCCTGGAGGTTGCGGGACCTCTATGGCTACACCTTC	CAWRLRDLYGYTF
TRBV19	TRBD1	-	TRBJ2-2	TGTGCCAGTAGTACAGGGGGCGCGAACACCGGGGAGCTGTTTTTT	CASSTGGANTGELFF
TRBV11-1	-	-	TRBJ2-5	TGTGCCAGCAGCTTAGGTCGGGCGCGGTCCGTGACCCAGTACTTC	CASSLGRARSVTQYF
TRBV19	-	-	TRBJ2-7	TGTGCCAGTAGTATCAGTCGGGACACCTACGAGCAGTACTTC	CASSISRDTYEQYF
TRBV28	-	-	TRBJ2-2	TGTGCCAGCAGTTTAAACGGGGAGCTGTTTTTT	CASSLNGELFF
TRBV4-2	TRBD1	-	TRBJ1-6	TGTGCCAGCAGCCATGGCCCGGGACAGGAGGTTCACCCCCTCCACTTT	CASSHGPGQEVHPLHF
TRBV15	TRBD1	-	TRBJ2-3	TGTGCCACCAGCAGAGATATACAGACAGGGTTAAGCACAGATACGCAGTATTTT	CATSRDIQTGLSTDTQYF
TRBV7-8	-	-	TRBJ1-1	TGTGCCAGCAGCCAACTGACGGGGGAGAGTACTGAAGCTTTCTTT	CASSQLTGESTEAFF
TRBV2	-	-	TRBJ2-5	TGTGCCAGCAGGGCCGGTCTAGGCGAGACCCAGTACTTC	CASRAGLGETQYF
TRBV27	TRBD1	-	TRBJ1-5	TGTGCCAGCAGTTTAGGGCAGGGGGATGGGCCCCAGCATTTT	CASSLGQGDGPQHF
TRBV28	-	-	TRBJ2-7	TGTGCCAGCAGTTTATTCGCCGGGACCTACGAGCAGTACTTC	CASSLFAGTYEQYF
TRBV9	-	-	TRBJ2-3	TGTGCCAGCAGCGTAGAGGCAGGGCAAACCTTCACAGATACGCAGTATTTT	CASSVEAGQTFTDTQYF
TRBV18	-	-	TRBJ2-7	TGTGCCAGCTCCCTCCAGGGGGGCCCTACCTACGAGCAGTACTTC	CASSLQGGPTYEQYF
TRBV5-1	TRBD1	-	TRBJ2-5	TGCGCCAGCAGCTCCGGGACAGGGGGAGAGACCCAGTACTTC	CASSSGTGGETQYF
TRBV9	-	-	TRBJ1-2	TGTGCCAGCAGCGTAGATGTCTCCCTGGGCTACACCTTC	CASSVDVSLGYTF
TRBV5-4	-	-	TRBJ1-5	TGTGCCAGCAGCTTCGGGGGCAGGGGTGGCAATCAGCCCCAGCATTTT	CASSFGGRGGNQPQHF
TRBV29-1	TRBD1	few	TRBJ1-1	TGCAGCGTTCGCCCACTGGACAGGGGCGCTGAAGCTTTCTTT	CSVRPLDRGAEAFF
TRBV11-3	-	-	TRBJ1-4	TGTGCCAGCAGCAGAGGGGCAGACGAAAAACTGTTTTTT	CASSRGADEKLFF
TRBV6-1	TRBD2	-	TRBJ2-3	TGTGCCAGCAGTGCGGTCGCGGGAGGTGGAGATACGCAGTATTTT	CASSAVAGGGDTQYF
TRBV5-1	-	once	TRBJ1-1	TGCGCCAGCAGCCTCCCGACAGGAGGGACTGAAGCTTTCTTT	CASSLPTGGTEAFF
TRBV28	TRBD1	-	TRBJ1-5	TGTGCCAGCAGTTTGGGACAGCATAATCAGCCCCAGCATTTT	CASSLGQHNQPQHF
TRBV2	TRBD1	-	TRBJ1-1	TGTGCCAGCAGTCGGACAGGGGGTATCACTGAAGCTTTCTTT	CASSRTGGITEAFF
TRBV19	-	-	TRBJ2-5	TGTGCCACCGCCCTGTCAGGGGCCCAAGAGACCCAGTACTTC	CATALSGAQETQYF
TRBV19	-	-	TRBJ1-5	TGTGCCAGTAGTCTCAAATGGGGGGATTATCAGCCCCAGCATTTT	CASSLKWGDYQPQHF
TRBV6-5	TRBD2	-	TRBJ2-5	TGTGCCAGCAGTGAAGGGAGGGCCACAGAGACCCAGTACTTC	CASSEGRATETQYF
TRBV6-1	-	-	TRBJ1-5	TGTGCCAGCAGTGCGTTGAAAAGGACAGCGATGAATCAGCCCCAGCATTTT	CASSALKRTAMNQPQHF
TRBV6-1	TRBD2	-	TRBJ2-7	TGTGCCAGCATAACGGGCGGGCTAGCGGATGAGCAGTACTTC	CASITGGLADEQYF
TRBV13	-	-	TRBJ2-3	TGTGCCAGCAGTCCTAAAGATACGCAGTATTTT	CASSPKDTQYF
TRBV9	TRBD1	-	TRBJ1-1	TGTGCCAGCAGCGTAGGTCCCATGGACAGGGGGGGAACTGAAGCTTTCTTT	CASSVGPMDRGGTEAFF
TRBV6-4	TRBD2	-	TRBJ2-3	TGTGCCAGCAGGACTAGCCGCGTGATAGATACGCAGTATTTT	CASRTSRVIDTQYF
TRBV30	-	once	TRBJ1-1	TGTGCCTGGAGTGTACGCCCAGGCGGGAGCACTGAAGCTTTCTTT	CAWSVRPGGSTEAFF
TRBV11-2	TRBD1	-	TRBJ1-2	TGTGCCAGCAGCCGCAGGATAGGACAGGGGGTTGGCTACACCTTC	CASSRRIGQGVGYTF
TRBV6-5	-	-	TRBJ2-7	TGTGCCAGCAGAACCGGAACCAGCTCCTACGAGCAGTACTTC	CASRTGTSSYEQYF
TRBV6-5	-	-	TRBJ2-5	TGTGCCAGCAATCGGTTTGGTCTCACGGAGACCCAGTACTTC	CASNRFGLTETQYF
TRBV25-1	-	-	TRBJ1-2	TGTGCCAGCAGTGGAGGACAGAGCTATGGCTACACCTTC	CASSGGQSYGYTF
TRBV7-2	-	-	TRBJ2-7	TGTGCCAGCAGCTTATTCGCTGGGTTATCTTACGAGCAGTACTTC	CASSLFAGLSYEQYF
TRBV25-1	TRBD2	once	TRBJ2-5	TGTGCCAGCGGATCACTAGCGGGCTACCAAGAGACCCAGTACTTC	CASGSLAGYQETQYF
TRBV2	TRBD2	-	TRBJ2-7	TGTGCCAGCACAAGAGATAGCGGGAGGGCTAGGCAGTACTTC	CASTRDSGRARQYF
TRBV18	-	-	TRBJ1-4	TGTGCCAGCTCATTGACAGCACAGAATGAAAAACTGTTTTTT	CASSLTAQNEKLFF
TRBV19	TRBD1	-	TRBJ1-2	TGTGCCAGTACAGCCCTGACAGGGAACTATGGCTACACCTTC	CASTALTGNYGYTF
TRBV5-1	-	-	TRBJ2-3	TGCGCCAGCAGCAAGGACTACGAGGGAAATACGCAGTATTTT	CASSKDYEGNTQYF
TRBV7-9	TRBD2	-	TRBJ2-3	TGTGCCAGCAGCTCCCTACTAGCGGGAGGCCCAGATACGCAGTATTTT	CASSSLLAGGPDTQYF
TRBV14	TRBD1	-	TRBJ1-2	TGTGCCAGCAGCCCGGGACAGGGACTATTCTATGGCTACACCTTC	CASSPGQGLFYGYTF
TRBV5-4	TRBD1	once	TRBJ2-4	TGTGCCAGCAGTAGACAGGGGGCGGCCAAAAACATTCAGTACTTC	CASSRQGAAKNIQYF
TRBV27	TRBD1	-	TRBJ1-2	TGTGCCAGCAGTTTCCGACAGGGTTTCGGCTACACCTTC	CASSFRQGFGYTF
TRBV5-5	-	-	TRBJ1-2	TGTGCCAGCAGCTTCGCTACTCGTAGAGGCTACACCTTC	CASSFATRRGYTF
TRBV27	TRBD2	-	TRBJ2-5	TGTGCCAGCAGGCACCGGGGGACTAGCGGGGTCAGAGAGACCCAGTACTTC	CASRHRGTSGVRETQYF